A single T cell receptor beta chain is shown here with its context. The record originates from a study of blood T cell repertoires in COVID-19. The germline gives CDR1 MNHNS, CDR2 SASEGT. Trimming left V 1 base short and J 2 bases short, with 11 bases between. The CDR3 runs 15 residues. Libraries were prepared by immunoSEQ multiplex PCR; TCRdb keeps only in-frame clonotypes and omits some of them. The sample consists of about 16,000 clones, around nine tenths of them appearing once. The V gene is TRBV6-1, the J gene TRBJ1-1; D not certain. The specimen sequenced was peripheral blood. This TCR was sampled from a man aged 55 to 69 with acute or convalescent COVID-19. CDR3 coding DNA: TGTGCCAGCAGTGAAGTAGAACGCGGAAACACTGAAGCTTTCTTT. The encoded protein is CASSEVERGNTEAFF.